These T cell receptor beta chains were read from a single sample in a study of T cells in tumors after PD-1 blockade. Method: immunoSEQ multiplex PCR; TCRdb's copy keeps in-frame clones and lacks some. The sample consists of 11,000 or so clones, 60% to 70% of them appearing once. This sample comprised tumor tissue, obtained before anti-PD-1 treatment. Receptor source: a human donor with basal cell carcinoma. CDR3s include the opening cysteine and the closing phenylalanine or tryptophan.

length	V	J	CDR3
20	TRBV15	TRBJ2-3	CATSMGLGRTEGASGDTQYF
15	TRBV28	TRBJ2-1	CASSFLGSRANEQFF
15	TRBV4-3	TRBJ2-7	CASSLTRLLSYEQYF
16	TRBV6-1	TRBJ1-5	CASSERQGTANQPQHF
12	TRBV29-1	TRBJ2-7	CSVDTDGYEQYF
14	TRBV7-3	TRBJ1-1	CASSLQGAITEAFF
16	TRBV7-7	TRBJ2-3	CASSLDMAGGQDTQYF
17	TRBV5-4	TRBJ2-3	CASSPPPGQGVTDTQYF
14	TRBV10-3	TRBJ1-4	CAISDDRGGEKLFF
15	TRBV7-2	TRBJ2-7	CASSFLAGVNNEQYF
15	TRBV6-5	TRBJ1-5	CASRQTGDSNQPQHF
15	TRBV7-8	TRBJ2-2	CASRPGQGFSGELFF
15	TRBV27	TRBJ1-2	CASSPRSDRAYGYTF
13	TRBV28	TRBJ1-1	CASNRGRNTEAFF
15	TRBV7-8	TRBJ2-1	CASSLQGLADNEQFF
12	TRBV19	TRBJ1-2	CASSIGALGYTF
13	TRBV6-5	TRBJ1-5	CASRGSRGQPQHF
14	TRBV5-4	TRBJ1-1	CASSFGGFNTEAFF
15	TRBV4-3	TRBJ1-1	CASSQDPQGNTEAFF
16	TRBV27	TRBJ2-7	CASRPAGAGGSHEQYF
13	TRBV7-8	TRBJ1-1	CASSFQGNTEAFF
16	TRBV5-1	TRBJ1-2	CASSLGFRGANYGYTF
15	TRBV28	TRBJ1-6	CASTQWGRYNSPLHF
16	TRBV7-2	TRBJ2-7	CASSLKGTGGPHEQYF
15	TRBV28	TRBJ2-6	CASTTGASGANVLTF
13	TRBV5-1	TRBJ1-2	CASSSRGAHGYTF
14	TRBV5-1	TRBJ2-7	CASSLDISIYEQYF
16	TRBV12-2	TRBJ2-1	CASRRDSTFEDNEQFF
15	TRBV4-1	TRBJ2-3	CASSESGGRTDTQYF
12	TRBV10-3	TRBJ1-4	CAISDGWEKLFF
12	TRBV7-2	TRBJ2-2	CASSPRTGELFF
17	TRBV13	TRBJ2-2	CASSVSGYYSNTGELFF
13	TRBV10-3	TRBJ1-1	CVIRWTGDTEAFF
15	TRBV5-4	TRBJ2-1	CASSAGLARVGEQFF
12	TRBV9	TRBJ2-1	CASQNPPAEQFF
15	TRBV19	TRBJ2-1	CASSIGPETGNEQFF
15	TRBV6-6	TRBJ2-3	CASSSRGAGTDTQYF
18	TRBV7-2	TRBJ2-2	CASSRAKRGHGNTGELFF
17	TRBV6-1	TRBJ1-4	CASSERRQGGPNDKLFF
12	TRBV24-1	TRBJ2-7	CATSDRSVEQYF
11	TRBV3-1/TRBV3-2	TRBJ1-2	CASSRGRGYTF